This record covers a single T cell receptor (beta chain). Its specificity is not known. V dropped 3 bases and J dropped 10 bases, with 19 bases sitting between them. The CDR3 spans 15 residues. Germline-derived CDR1 and CDR2 are SGHDT and YYEEEE. Use of 60 Vbeta and 13 Jbeta primers characterized the PCR. Only in-frame clones appear in the TCRdb table, and some are missing; sequencing was by immunoSEQ multiplex PCR. The sample gives 100,000 to 150,000 clones, about 80% of which show up once; roughly 2.5% is in the top ten. The record originates from a study of cytomegalovirus exposure and HLA in healthy donors. Study summary: Of all 360 or so donors who were genotyped, 75% to 90% belonged to the Caucasian-associated ancestry cluster.

Those who donated were healthy bone marrow donors. Points from the study as a whole: The likely explanation for a cluster of highly shared sequence variants was sequencing artifact. About 87% or about 30% of the time was how often most TCR beta V segments were productive, according to an earlier analysis.

Sequencing was performed on PBMCs. This sequence was found in a man under 40 in good health and CMV-seronegative. The genes are TRBV5-6 and TRBJ1-4, with D perhaps TRBD1 (6 bases). CDR3 nucleotides: TGTGCCAGCAGCTCACTACAGGGTGACCCGGGAAAACTGTTTTTT. This gives the protein CASSSLQGDPGKLFF.